The rows below give T cell receptor beta chains drawn from one sample of a study of memory CD4+ T cells and cytomegalovirus serostatus. Clones were sequenced by immunoSEQ multiplex PCR, and TCRdb holds only the in-frame ones, with some missing. The sample holds about 75,000 clones, 78% seen once. Sequenced sample: memory CD4+ T cells from blood. These receptors all stem from an adult in good health and CMV-seropositive. CDR3s include the opening cysteine and the closing phenylalanine or tryptophan. D genes are given only for firm matches. For some rows the clone size is stated as once, few or many, or as a class when expanded; others skip it.

TRBV10-1,-,14,TRBJ2-3,-,CASSRKGSKDTQYF,TGCGCCAGCAGTAGGAAAGGTTCCAAAGATACGCAGTATTTT
TRBV2,-,14,TRBJ2-3,-,CASSSGESTDTQYF,TGTGCCAGCAGTTCCGGGGAAAGCACAGATACGCAGTATTTT
TRBV7-9,-,17,TRBJ1-1,-,CASSLREGFILNTEAFF,TGTGCCAGCAGCCTCCGCGAGGGGTTCATACTGAACACTGAAGCTTTCTTT
TRBV4-1,-,17,TRBJ2-7,TRBD2,CASSQVLAGPPYYEQYF,TGCGCCAGCAGCCAGGTCCTAGCGGGGCCCCCCTATTACGAGCAGTACTTC
TRBV6-1,few,13,TRBJ1-1,-,CASSETRNTEAFF,TGTGCCAGCAGTGAAACTCGGAACACTGAAGCTTTCTTT
TRBV18,-,13,TRBJ1-6,-,CASSPDRNSPLHF,TGTGCCAGCTCACCCGACAGAAATTCACCCCTCCACTTT
TRBV6-5,-,13,TRBJ1-4,-,CASSQGRGEKLFF,TGTGCCAGCAGCCAGGGACGAGGTGAAAAACTGTTTTTT
TRBV20-1,-,10,TRBJ1-1,-,CSASNTEAFF,TGCAGTGCCTCGAACACTGAAGCTTTCTTT
TRBV14,few,16,TRBJ1-6,-,CASSQRGPGTHSPLHF,TGTGCCAGCAGCCAAAGAGGACCCGGGACCCATTCACCCCTCCACTTT
TRBV7-8,-,18,TRBJ2-4,TRBD2,CASSLALRLAGVKNIQYF,TGTGCCAGCAGCTTAGCGCTGAGACTAGCGGGAGTCAAAAACATTCAGTACTTC
TRBV18,-,13,TRBJ2-5,-,CASSEGHSETQYF,TGTGCCAGCTCAGAGGGACATTCGGAGACCCAGTACTTC
TRBV2,-,14,TRBJ2-7,-,CASGGLGRSYEQYF,TGTGCCAGCGGGGGTTTGGGACGCTCCTACGAGCAGTACTTC
TRBV9,-,14,TRBJ2-1,TRBD2,CASSTQREGNEQFF,TGTGCCAGCAGCACCCAGCGGGAGGGTAATGAGCAGTTCTTC
TRBV2,-,13,TRBJ2-7,TRBD1,CASSGTVTYEQYF,TGTGCCAGCAGCGGGACAGTCACCTACGAGCAGTACTTC
TRBV15,-,13,TRBJ1-5,-,CATSGAQGQPQHF,TGTGCCACCAGCGGCGCACAGGGACAGCCCCAGCATTTT
TRBV2,-,13,TRBJ1-1,-,CASSLEGGTEAFF,TGTGCCAGCAGTCTCGAGGGGGGCACTGAAGCTTTCTTT